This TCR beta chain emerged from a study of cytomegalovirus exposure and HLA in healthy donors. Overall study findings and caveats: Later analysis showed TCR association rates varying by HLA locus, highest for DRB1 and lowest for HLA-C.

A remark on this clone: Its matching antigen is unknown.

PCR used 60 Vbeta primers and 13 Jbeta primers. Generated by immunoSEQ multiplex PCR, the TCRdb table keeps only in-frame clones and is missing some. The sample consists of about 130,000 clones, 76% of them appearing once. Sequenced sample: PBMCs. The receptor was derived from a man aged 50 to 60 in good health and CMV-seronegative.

CDR3 nucleotide sequence: TGCGCCAGCAGCTTAATGGCAGGCCTTACCGGGGAGCTGTTTTTT. It translates to CASSLMAGLTGELFF. The rearrangement joins TRBV5-1 to TRBJ2-2; D gene unclear. Germline CDR1 SGHRS, CDR2 YFSETQ. The CDR3 has 15 residues. Trimming removed 2 bases at V and 5 bases at J, with 13 bases between.